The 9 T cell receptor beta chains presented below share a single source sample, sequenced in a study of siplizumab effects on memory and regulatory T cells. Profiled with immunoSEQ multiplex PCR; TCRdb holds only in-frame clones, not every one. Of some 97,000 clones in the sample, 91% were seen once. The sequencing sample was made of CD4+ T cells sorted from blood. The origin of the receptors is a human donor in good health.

The CDR3 protein is CASSMTGTTPYEQYF. The CDR3 nucleotides are TGTGCCAGTAGTATGACCGGGACTACCCCCTACGAGCAGTACTTC. The rearrangement links TRBV19 to TRBJ2-7; 7 bases are a match to TRBD2. J gave up 2 bases and V 3 bases, and 7 bases lay outside the gene matches. Germline V gives CDR1 LNHDA, CDR2 SQIVND (reference sequence). The CDR3 sequence is 15 residues long.

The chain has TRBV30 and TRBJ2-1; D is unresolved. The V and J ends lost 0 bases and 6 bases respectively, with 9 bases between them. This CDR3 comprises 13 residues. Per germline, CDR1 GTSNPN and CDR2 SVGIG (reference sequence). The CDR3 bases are TGTGCCTGGAGTGTAGTAGGGCCCAATGAGCAGTTCTTC. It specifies CAWSVVGPNEQFF. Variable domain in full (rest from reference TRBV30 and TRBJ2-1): SQTIHQWPATLVQPVGSPLSLECTVEGTSNPNLYWYRQAAGRGLQLLFYSVGIGQISSEVPQNLSASRPQDRQFILSSKKLLLSDSGFYLCAWSVVGPNEQFFGPGTRLTVL.

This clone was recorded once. The CDR3 region is CASSLTELNTEAFF. The CDR3 nucleotides read TGTGCCAGCAGCTTGACAGAGCTGAACACTGAAGCTTTCTTT. This chain uses TRBV5-5 with TRBJ1-1, with D hard to call. CDR3 length equals 14 residues. Germline V lookup: CDR1 SGHKS, CDR2 YYEKEE (reference sequence). V was shortened by 1 base and J by 0 bases, with 7 bases between the two germline ends.

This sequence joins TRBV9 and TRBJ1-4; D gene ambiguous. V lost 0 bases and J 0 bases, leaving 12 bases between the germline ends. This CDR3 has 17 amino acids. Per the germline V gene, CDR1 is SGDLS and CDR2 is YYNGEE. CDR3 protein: CASSVATAGATNEKLFF. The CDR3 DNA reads TGTGCCAGCAGCGTAGCTACGGCAGGTGCAACTAATGAAAAACTGTTTTTT. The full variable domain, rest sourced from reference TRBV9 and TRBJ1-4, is DSGVTQTPKHLITATGQRVTLRCSPRSGDLSVYWYQQSLDQGLQFLIQYYNGEERAKGNILERFSAQQFPDLHSELNLSSLELGDSALYFCASSVATAGATNEKLFFGSGTQLSVL.

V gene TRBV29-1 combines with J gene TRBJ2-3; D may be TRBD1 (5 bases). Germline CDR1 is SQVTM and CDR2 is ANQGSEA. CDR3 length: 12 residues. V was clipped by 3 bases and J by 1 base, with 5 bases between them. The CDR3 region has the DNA TGCAGCGTTGAGACAGGCACAGATACGCAGTATTTT. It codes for CSVETGTDTQYF.

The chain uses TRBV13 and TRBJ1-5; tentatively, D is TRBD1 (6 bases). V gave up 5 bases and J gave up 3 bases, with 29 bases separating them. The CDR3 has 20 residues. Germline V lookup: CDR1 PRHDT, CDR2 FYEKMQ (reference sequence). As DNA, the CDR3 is TGTGCCAGCAGCCATCCACAGGGCTCCGGGTGGGGGAGACCCAATCAGCCCCAGCATTTT. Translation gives CASSHPQGSGWGRPNQPQHF.

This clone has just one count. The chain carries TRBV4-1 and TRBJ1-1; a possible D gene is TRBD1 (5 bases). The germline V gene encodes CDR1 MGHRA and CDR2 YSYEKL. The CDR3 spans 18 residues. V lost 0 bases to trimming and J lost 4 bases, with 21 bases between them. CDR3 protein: CASSQENSGATLGTEAFF. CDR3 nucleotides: TGCGCCAGCAGCCAAGAGAATAGTGGGGCGACTTTGGGCACTGAAGCTTTCTTT.

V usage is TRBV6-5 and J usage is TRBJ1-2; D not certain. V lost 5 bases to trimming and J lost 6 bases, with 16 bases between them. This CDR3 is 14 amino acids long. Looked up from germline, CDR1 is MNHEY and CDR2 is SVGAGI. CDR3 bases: TGTGCCAGCAGTCTTACTTCTTCGGCCCATGGCTACACCTTC. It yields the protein CASSLTSSAHGYTF.

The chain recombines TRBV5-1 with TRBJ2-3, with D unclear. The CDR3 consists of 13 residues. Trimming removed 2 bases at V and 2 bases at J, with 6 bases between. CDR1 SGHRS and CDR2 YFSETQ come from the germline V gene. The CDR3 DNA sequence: TGCGCCAGCAGCTTAGGGAACACAGATACGCAGTATTTT. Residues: CASSLGNTDTQYF.